This passage covers 8 T cell receptor beta chains from one sample sequenced in a study of shared clonotypes between healthy human individuals. Here immunoSEQ multiplex PCR was the method, and the copy in TCRdb shows in-frame clones only, minus some. In the table there are approximately 2.5 million clones, more than 80% of which are singletons. Sequencing was performed on naive CD4+ T cells sorted from blood. Subset noted: CD45RA+ positively selected. These receptors were taken from a man aged 18 to 29 in good health.

This clone was found once. The chain couples TRBV6-1 to TRBJ1-2; the match to TRBD1 covers 7 bases. The CDR3 consists of 15 residues. V lost 5 bases to trimming and J lost 4 bases; unmatched junction nucleotides: 10. Germline V gene sequence: CDR1 MNHNS, CDR2 SASEGT. The chain's CDR3 is CASSPTGAKGYGYTF. CDR3 coding DNA: TGTGCCAGCAGTCCCACAGGGGCTAAGGGCTATGGCTACACCTTC.

This clone was recorded only once. This chain connects TRBV7-9 to TRBJ2-3; 9 bases match TRBD1. CDR1 SEHNR and CDR2 FQNEAQ come from the germline V gene (reference sequence). V lost 5 bases and J lost 2; bases outside the gene matches: 11. The CDR3 is made up of 17 amino acids. CDR3 sequence reads: CASSPSWGTGNTDTQYF. The CDR3, as DNA: TGTGCCAGCAGCCCCTCGTGGGGGACAGGGAACACAGATACGCAGTATTTT.

On this clone: Other nucleotide sequences in the sample specify the same CDR3. This chain links TRBV18 with TRBJ1-5; 9 nucleotides line up with TRBD1. The germline CDR1 and CDR2 sequences are KGHSH and LQKENI. The CDR3 is made up of 16 amino acids. V trimming: 3 bases; J trimming: 3 bases; junction bases outside the gene matches: 6. The CDR3 nucleotides read TGTGCCAGCTCACCCCCGGGACAGGGACCCAATCAGCCCCAGCATTTT. Its protein product is CASSPPGQGPNQPQHF.

The J gene is TRBJ2-3, the V gene TRBV7-8, with TRBD2 identical over 7 bases. Unmatched junction bases numbered 5, after V lost 1 base and J lost 1 base. The CDR3 runs 16 residues. The germline V gene encodes CDR1 SGHVS and CDR2 FQNEAQ. CDR3 DNA: TGTGCCAGCAGCTTAGTCAAGGCGGGAGGCACAGATACGCAGTATTTT. This encodes CASSLVKAGGTDTQYF.

This chain links TRBV2 with TRBJ1-5, with TRBD1 as a possible D gene (6 bases). CDR3 length: 16 residues. Germline V gene data show CDR1 as SNHLY and CDR2 as FYNNEI. The ends were cut back, 2 bases at V and 2 bases at J, with 13 bases in the middle. CDR3 protein: CASSEPQGLGNQPQHF. In nucleotides, the CDR3 is TGTGCCAGCAGTGAACCACAGGGTTTAGGCAATCAGCCCCAGCATTTT.

The V gene is TRBV7-2, the J gene TRBJ1-2; D is unresolved. The CDR3 consists of 13 residues. Trimming removed 1 base at V and 7 bases at J, with 10 bases between. Germline CDR1 is SGHTA and CDR2 is FQGNSA. CDR3 region: CASSLGPGLGYTF. The DNA for the CDR3 is TGTGCCAGCAGCTTAGGCCCAGGACTTGGCTACACCTTC.

As for this clone: Other nucleotide sequences from this sample produce the same CDR3. This chain connects TRBV9 to TRBJ2-3, with D perhaps matching TRBD2 (6 bases). This CDR3 has 14 residues. Germline CDR1 SGDLS, CDR2 YYNGEE. With 0 bases removed from V and 4 bases from J, the gap between germline ends came to 9 bases. The CDR3 nucleotides read TGTGCCAGCAGCGTAGTCGCGGGGTCAGATACGCAGTATTTT. It encodes CASSVVAGSDTQYF.

The chain is built from TRBV18 and TRBJ2-1; TRBD1 agrees at 9 bases. Germline CDR1 is KGHSH and CDR2 is LQKENI. The CDR3 is made up of 16 amino acids. The V and J ends lost 3 bases and 4 bases, in that order; junction bases with no gene match: 7. The CDR3 loop reads CASSPSLTGGYNEQFF. The CDR3 DNA follows: TGTGCCAGCTCACCTTCTCTGACAGGGGGATACAATGAGCAGTTCTTC.